This T cell receptor beta chain was identified during a study of cytomegalovirus exposure and HLA in healthy donors. About the study: An early release of data contained some 80 million unique TCRs, which came from HLA-typed donors.

V lost 1 base, J lost 9 bases, and 6 bases stayed unmatched. CDR1 is SEHNR and CDR2 is FQNEAQ in the germline V gene (reference sequence). The CDR3 loop spans 15 amino acids. A multiplex PCR was run with 60 Vbeta primers and 13 Jbeta primers. Assay: immunoSEQ multiplex PCR; the TCRdb copy retains only in-frame clones and omits some. The sample holds 150,000 to 200,000 clones, roughly 79% seen once. The source of this sequence is a man aged 35-49 years in good health and CMV-seropositive. Sequencing was carried out using PBMCs. This rearrangement joins TRBV7-9 to TRBJ2-7; 13 nucleotides match TRBD2. This CDR3 reads CASSLGLAGGSGQYF. CDR3 coding DNA: TGTGCCAGCAGCTTAGGACTAGCGGGAGGCTCGGGGCAGTACTTC.